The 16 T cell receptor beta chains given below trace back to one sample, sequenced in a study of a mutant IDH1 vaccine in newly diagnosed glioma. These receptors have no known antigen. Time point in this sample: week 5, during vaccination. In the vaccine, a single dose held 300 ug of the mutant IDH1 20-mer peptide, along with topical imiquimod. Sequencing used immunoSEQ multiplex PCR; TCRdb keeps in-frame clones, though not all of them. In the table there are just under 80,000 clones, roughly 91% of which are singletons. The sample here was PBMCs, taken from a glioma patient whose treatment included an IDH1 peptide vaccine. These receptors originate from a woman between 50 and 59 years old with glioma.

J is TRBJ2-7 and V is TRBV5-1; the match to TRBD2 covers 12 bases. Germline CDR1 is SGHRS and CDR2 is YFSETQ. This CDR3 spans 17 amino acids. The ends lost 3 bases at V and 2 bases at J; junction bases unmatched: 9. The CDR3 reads CASSSFPGLAGAYEQYF. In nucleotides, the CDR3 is TGCGCCAGCAGCTCCTTTCCGGGACTAGCGGGTGCCTACGAGCAGTACTTC.

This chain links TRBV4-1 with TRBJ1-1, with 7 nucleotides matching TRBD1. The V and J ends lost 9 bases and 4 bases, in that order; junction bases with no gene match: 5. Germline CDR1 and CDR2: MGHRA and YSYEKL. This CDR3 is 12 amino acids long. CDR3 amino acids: CASTAGGTEAFF. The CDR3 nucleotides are TGCGCCAGTACTGCAGGGGGCACTGAAGCTTTCTTT.

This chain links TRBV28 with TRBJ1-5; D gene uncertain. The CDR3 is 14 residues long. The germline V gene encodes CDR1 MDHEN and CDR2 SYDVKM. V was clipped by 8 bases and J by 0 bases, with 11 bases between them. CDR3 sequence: CASGSTYSNQPQHF. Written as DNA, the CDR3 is TGTGCCAGCGGCAGCACCTATAGCAATCAGCCCCAGCATTTT.

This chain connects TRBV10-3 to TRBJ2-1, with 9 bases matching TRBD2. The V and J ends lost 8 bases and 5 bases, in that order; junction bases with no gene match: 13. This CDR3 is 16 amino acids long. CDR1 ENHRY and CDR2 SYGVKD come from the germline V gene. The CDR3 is CAILSGAGGGNNEQFF. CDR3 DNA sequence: TGTGCCATCCTCTCCGGGGCGGGAGGGGGCAACAATGAGCAGTTCTTC.

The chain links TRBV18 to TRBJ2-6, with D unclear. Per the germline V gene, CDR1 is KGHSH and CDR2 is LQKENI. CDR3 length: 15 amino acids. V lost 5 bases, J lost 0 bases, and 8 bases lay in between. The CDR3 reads CASSNFGSGANVLTF. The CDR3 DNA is TGTGCCAGCTCAAACTTCGGCTCTGGGGCCAACGTCCTGACTTTC.

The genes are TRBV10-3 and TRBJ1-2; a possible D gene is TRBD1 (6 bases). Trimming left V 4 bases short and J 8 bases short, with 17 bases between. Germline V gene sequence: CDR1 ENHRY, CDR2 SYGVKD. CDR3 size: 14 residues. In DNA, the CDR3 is TGTGCCATCAGTGCGTTAACAGGGTCTGAGGGCTACACCTTC. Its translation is CAISALTGSEGYTF.

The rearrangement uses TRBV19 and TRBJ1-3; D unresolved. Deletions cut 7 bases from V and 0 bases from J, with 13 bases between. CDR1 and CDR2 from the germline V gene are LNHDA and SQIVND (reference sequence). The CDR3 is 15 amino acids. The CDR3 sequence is CASTTDFRSGNTIYF. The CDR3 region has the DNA TGTGCCAGTACCACGGACTTTCGCTCTGGAAACACCATATATTTT.

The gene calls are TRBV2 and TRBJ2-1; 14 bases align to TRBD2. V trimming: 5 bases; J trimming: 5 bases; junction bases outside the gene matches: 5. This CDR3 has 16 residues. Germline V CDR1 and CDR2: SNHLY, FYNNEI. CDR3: CASSPGLAGGNNEQFF. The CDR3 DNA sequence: TGTGCCAGCAGTCCCGGACTAGCGGGAGGCAACAATGAGCAGTTCTTC.

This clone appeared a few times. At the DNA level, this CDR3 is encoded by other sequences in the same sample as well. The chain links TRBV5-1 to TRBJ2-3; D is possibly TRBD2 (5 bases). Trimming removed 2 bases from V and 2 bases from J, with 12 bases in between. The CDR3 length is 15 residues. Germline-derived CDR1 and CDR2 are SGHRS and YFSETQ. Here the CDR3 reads CASSLGRAPTDTQYF. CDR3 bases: TGCGCCAGCAGCTTAGGGCGGGCCCCCACAGATACGCAGTATTTT. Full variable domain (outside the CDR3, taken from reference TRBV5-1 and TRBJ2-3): KAGVTQTPRYLIKTRGQQVTLSCSPISGHRSVSWYQQTPGQGLQFLFEYFSETQRNKGNFPGRFSGRQFSNSRSEMNVSTLELGDSALYLCASSLGRAPTDTQYFGPGTRLTVL.

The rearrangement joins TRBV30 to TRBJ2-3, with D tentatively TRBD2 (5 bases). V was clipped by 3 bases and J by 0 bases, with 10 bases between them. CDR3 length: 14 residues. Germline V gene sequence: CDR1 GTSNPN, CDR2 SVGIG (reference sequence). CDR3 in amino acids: CAWSPGGSTDTQYF. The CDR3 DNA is TGTGCCTGGAGCCCGGGCGGGAGCACAGATACGCAGTATTTT.

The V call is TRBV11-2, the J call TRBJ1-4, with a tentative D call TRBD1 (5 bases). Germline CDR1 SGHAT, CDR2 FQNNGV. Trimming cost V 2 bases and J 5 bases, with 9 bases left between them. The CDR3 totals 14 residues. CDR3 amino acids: CASSLFRANEKLFF. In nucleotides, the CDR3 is TGTGCCAGCAGCTTATTCAGGGCAAATGAAAAACTGTTTTTT.

CDR3 loop: CASSPVIREGHETQYF. The DNA of the CDR3 is TGTGCCAGCTCACCAGTAATCCGGGAGGGCCACGAGACCCAGTACTTC. The rearrangement uses TRBV18 and TRBJ2-5, with 8 positions matching TRBD2. Trimming at V came to 2 bases and at J to 5 bases, leaving 10 bases not matched to a gene. This CDR3 region has 16 residues. Germline V gene sequence: CDR1 KGHSH, CDR2 LQKENI.

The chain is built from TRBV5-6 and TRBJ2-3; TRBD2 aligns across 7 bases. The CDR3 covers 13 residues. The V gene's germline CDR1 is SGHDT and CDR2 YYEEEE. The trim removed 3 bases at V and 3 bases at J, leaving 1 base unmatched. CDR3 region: CASSWTRTDTQYF. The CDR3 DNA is TGTGCCAGCAGCTGGACTAGAACAGATACGCAGTATTTT.

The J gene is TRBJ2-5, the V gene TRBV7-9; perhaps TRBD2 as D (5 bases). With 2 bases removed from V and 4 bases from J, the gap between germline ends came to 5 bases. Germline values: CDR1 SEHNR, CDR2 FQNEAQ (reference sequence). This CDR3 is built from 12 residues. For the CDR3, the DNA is TGTGCCAGCAGCTTACTAGCAGAGACCCAGTACTTC. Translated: CASSLLAETQYF.

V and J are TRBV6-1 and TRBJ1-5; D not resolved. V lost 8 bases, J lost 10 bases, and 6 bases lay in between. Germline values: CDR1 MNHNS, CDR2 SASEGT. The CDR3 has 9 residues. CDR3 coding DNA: TGTGCCAGCTCCCCTCCCCAGCATTTT. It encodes CASSPPQHF.

CDR3 loop: CASSPPGKLFF. CDR3 in DNA: TGTGCCAGCAGCCCCCCCGGAAAACTGTTTTTT. The gene calls are TRBV7-9 and TRBJ1-4; D uncertain. Trimming cost V 5 bases and J 10 bases, with 8 bases left between them. The CDR3 runs to 11 residues. In germline, CDR1 is SEHNR, CDR2 FQNEAQ (reference sequence).